This TCR beta chain was identified in a study of blood T cell repertoires in COVID-19. Background on the study: Specimens from acute and convalescent COVID-19 originated in the United States, Italy and Spain. PBMCs, B-cell-depleted T cells, or T cells were the source of the cDNA or gDNA that made up the material.

As handled by the study authors: Reference gene primer amplification yielded estimated nucleated cell counts. Method: immunoSEQ multiplex PCR; TCRdb's copy keeps in-frame clones and lacks some. V and J calls and clone size are copied from that table; D and trimming were computed from the DNA. The data contain around 160,000 clones, about nine tenths of them singletons. The CDR3 is made up of 15 amino acids. CDR1 is SGHNT, CDR2 YYREEE, per germline (reference sequence). Between the trimmed V and J ends, which lost 1 base and 3 bases, there was a span of 12 bases. Sequenced sample: peripheral blood. The chain combines TRBV5-4 with TRBJ2-3; TRBD1 is a possible D gene (6 bases). The receptor comes from a human donor in a cohort sampled during active COVID-19. CDR3 DNA: TGTGCCAGCAGCTTGACAGGGTTGGGGACAGATACGCAGTATTTT. Its translation: CASSLTGLGTDTQYF.